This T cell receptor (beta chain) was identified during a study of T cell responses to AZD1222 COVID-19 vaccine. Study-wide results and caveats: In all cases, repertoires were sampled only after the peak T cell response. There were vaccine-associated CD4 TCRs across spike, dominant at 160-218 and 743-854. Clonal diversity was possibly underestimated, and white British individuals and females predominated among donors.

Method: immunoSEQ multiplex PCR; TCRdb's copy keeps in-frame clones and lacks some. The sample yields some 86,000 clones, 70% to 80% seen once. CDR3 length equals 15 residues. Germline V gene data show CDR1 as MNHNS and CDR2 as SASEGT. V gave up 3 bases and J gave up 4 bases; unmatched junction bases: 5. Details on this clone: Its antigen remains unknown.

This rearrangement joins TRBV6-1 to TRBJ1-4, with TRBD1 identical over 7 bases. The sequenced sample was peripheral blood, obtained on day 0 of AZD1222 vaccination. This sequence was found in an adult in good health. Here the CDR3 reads CASSDAQGGNEKLFF. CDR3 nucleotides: TGTGCCAGCAGTGACGCGCAGGGGGGTAATGAAAAACTGTTTTTT.